A selection of T cell receptor beta chains follows, all from one sample in a study of blood T cell repertoires in COVID-19. Method: immunoSEQ multiplex PCR; TCRdb's copy keeps in-frame clones and lacks some. The sample shows tens of thousands of clones, 88% of them seen only once. Sequencing input: peripheral blood. The receptors stem from a woman of 80 years or more with active or convalescent COVID-19. The CDR3 runs from the conserved cysteine through the conserved F or W. Fields, in order: clone size, J gene, D gene, V gene, CDR3 DNA, CDR3 protein. D genes are given only for firm matches. Size is stated for part of the rows, as once, few or many counts, or as a class when the clone is expanded.

>-|TRBJ2-1|TRBD1|TRBV27
TGTGCCACCAAACTGACAGGGGGCTACAATGAGCAGTTCTTC
CATKLTGGYNEQFF
>-|TRBJ2-7|TRBD2|TRBV19
TGTGCCAGTAGTCGCGGACTAGGTCAGGTCTACGAGCAGTACTTC
CASSRGLGQVYEQYF
>-|TRBJ2-2|-|TRBV6-2/TRBV6-3
TGTGCCAGCAGTTACTCGACTAGGAGTGGCACCGGGGAGCTGTTTTTT
CASSYSTRSGTGELFF
>-|TRBJ2-2|TRBD2|TRBV3-1/TRBV3-2
TGTGCCAGCAGTCTAGCGGGAGTCGGGGAGCTGTTTTTT
CASSLAGVGELFF
>-|TRBJ1-4|-|TRBV4-3
TGCGCCAGCAGCCGAGGCGGAACAGGGCGTAATGAAAAACTGTTTTTT
CASSRGGTGRNEKLFF
>-|TRBJ2-3|-|TRBV10-3
TGTGCCATCAGTGCACACGGCACAGATACGCAGTATTTT
CAISAHGTDTQYF
>once|TRBJ1-2|-|TRBV15
TGTGCCACCAGCAGAGATGGCTTCTATGGCTACACCTTC
CATSRDGFYGYTF
>-|TRBJ1-1|-|TRBV7-2
TGTGCCAGCAGCTTAGGAGGAGGGTCTGAAGCTTTCTTT
CASSLGGGSEAFF
>-|TRBJ2-7|-|TRBV7-2
TGTGCCAGCAGCCGTGAGGGACTGAACTCCTACGAGCAGTACTTC
CASSREGLNSYEQYF
>-|TRBJ1-4|TRBD1|TRBV5-8
TGTGCCAGCAGCGCGCAGGGACAGGTTAATGAAAAACTGTTTTTT
CASSAQGQVNEKLFF
>-|TRBJ2-5|-|TRBV12-3/TRBV12-4
TGTGCCAGCCAGGGGCAAGAGACCCAGTACTTC
CASQGQETQYF
>few|TRBJ1-2|-|TRBV3-1/TRBV3-2
TGTGCCAGCAGTCTCAGTGTCTATGGCTACACCTTC
CASSLSVYGYTF
>-|TRBJ1-1|-|TRBV12-5
TGTGCTAGTGTCAGGGATGGGGTGAAGGACACTGAAGCTTTCTTT
CASVRDGVKDTEAFF
>-|TRBJ2-6|TRBD2|TRBV7-9
TGTGCCAGCAGCCCGTCACTAGCGGGGTCTTTCTCTGGGGCCAACGTCCTGACTTTC
CASSPSLAGSFSGANVLTF
>-|TRBJ2-5|TRBD2|TRBV20-1
TGCAGTGCTAGTAGTACTAGCGGTACCCGAGAGACCCAGTACTTC
CSASSTSGTRETQYF
>once|TRBJ2-1|TRBD1|TRBV7-8
TGTGCCAGCCAACTGACAGGGATCGACAATGAGCAGTTCTTC
CASQLTGIDNEQFF
>once|TRBJ1-5|-|TRBV18
TGTGCCAGCTCACCGAACGGTAATCAGCCCCAGCATTTT
CASSPNGNQPQHF
>-|TRBJ2-5|TRBD2|TRBV5-1
TGCGCCAGCAGCGGAAGCGGGAGGGAGACCCAGTACTTC
CASSGSGRETQYF
>-|TRBJ2-2|-|TRBV14
TGTGCCAGCAGCCGACAGGACTTCACCGGGGAGCTGTTTTTT
CASSRQDFTGELFF
>-|TRBJ1-1|-|TRBV6-5
TGTGCCAGCAGTTACACACAGGGTAGGGCCAACACTGAAGCTTTCTTT
CASSYTQGRANTEAFF
>-|TRBJ2-7|TRBD1|TRBV27
TGTGCCAGCAGTTTGGGAACAGGGGCCTACGAGCAGTACTTC
CASSLGTGAYEQYF
>-|TRBJ2-2|-|TRBV7-9
TGTGCCAGCAGCAACCTTAGCGGGGAGCTGTTTTTT
CASSNLSGELFF
>-|TRBJ1-1|-|TRBV5-4
TGTGCCAGCAGCTTGGATCGGGCCGGGGGAGCTTTCTTT
CASSLDRAGGAFF
>-|TRBJ2-5|TRBD2|TRBV7-2
TGTGCCAGCAGCTTAGGGGTTAGCGGGGGGGCCGCGGAGACCCAGTACTTC
CASSLGVSGGAAETQYF
>-|TRBJ2-2|TRBD2|TRBV19
TGTGCCAGTGCGGGGGGGGCTGCAACGAACACCGGGGAGCTGTTTTTT
CASAGGAATNTGELFF
>once|TRBJ1-2|-|TRBV9
TGTGCCAGCAGCACGGGGGGGCAGCATCTGGGCTACACCTTC
CASSTGGQHLGYTF
>-|TRBJ2-7|TRBD2|TRBV5-4
TGTGCCAGCAGCCGCGGGAGCTACGAGCAGTACTTC
CASSRGSYEQYF
>-|TRBJ2-1|-|TRBV19
TGTGCCAGTAGAGGGTGGGGGGATGAGCAGTTCTTC
CASRGWGDEQFF
>-|TRBJ1-1|-|TRBV24-1
TGTGCCACCAGCGAGCAAGGGCAGGGTCAAGCTTTCTTT
CATSEQGQGQAFF
>once|TRBJ2-5|TRBD1|TRBV19
TGTGCCAGTAGGTTTGGGACAGGGCGTTCTGAGACCCAGTACTTC
CASRFGTGRSETQYF
>-|TRBJ1-4|-|TRBV11-3
TGTGCCAGCCGGCGGGACTTTAATGAAAAACTGTTTTTT
CASRRDFNEKLFF
>-|TRBJ2-1|-|TRBV10-3
TGTGCCATCAGTGACAGGTCCTACAATGAGCAGTTCTTC
CAISDRSYNEQFF
>-|TRBJ1-2|TRBD1|TRBV4-3
TGCGCCAGCAGCCGTGGGACAGGGGATTCGGGTGGCTACACCTTC
CASSRGTGDSGGYTF
>-|TRBJ1-1|-|TRBV5-1
TGCGCCAGCAGCTTGGAGGCACAGCAGAACACTGAAGCTTTCTTT
CASSLEAQQNTEAFF
>-|TRBJ1-2|-|TRBV4-3
TGCGCCAGCAGCCAGGGTCTAGTTTTCGGTGGCTACACCTTC
CASSQGLVFGGYTF
>once|TRBJ2-4|-|TRBV19
TGTGCCAGTAGTCCGGTAGCCAAAAACATTCAGTACTTC
CASSPVAKNIQYF
>-|TRBJ2-2|TRBD2|TRBV9
TGTGCCAGCAGCACCAGACTAGCGGCGAACACCGGGGAGCTGTTTTTT
CASSTRLAANTGELFF
>once|TRBJ1-3|TRBD1|TRBV5-1
TGCGCCAGCAGCCTCACGACGGGACAGGCTGGAAACACCATATATTTT
CASSLTTGQAGNTIYF
>-|TRBJ2-2|TRBD2|TRBV3-1/TRBV3-2
TGTGCCAGCAGGGCGGGAGCGGGCACCGGGGAGCTGTTTTTT
CASRAGAGTGELFF
>-|TRBJ1-1|-|TRBV6-5
TGTGCCAGCAGTTATGGTGACAACGCTTTCTTT
CASSYGDNAFF
>-|TRBJ2-5|TRBD2|TRBV2
TGTGCCAGCAGGATGGGACTAGCAGAGACCCAGTACTTC
CASRMGLAETQYF
>-|TRBJ2-3|TRBD2|TRBV7-9
TGTGCCAGCAGCTTTGGGACTAGCGGGGGCCCCAGCACAGATACGCAGTATTTT
CASSFGTSGGPSTDTQYF
>once|TRBJ2-1|TRBD2|TRBV3-1/TRBV3-2
TGTGCCAGCAGCCCCCCTAGCGGGAGAATCGGGAACCGAGAGCAGTTCTTC
CASSPPSGRIGNREQFF
>-|TRBJ1-2|TRBD1|TRBV29-1
TGCAGCGTTGCTACAGGGGGCCCTGGCTACACCTTC
CSVATGGPGYTF
>-|TRBJ2-7|-|TRBV13
TGTGCCAGCAGCTTAGGCCTACTTACTTCGGGCTACGAGCAGTACTTC
CASSLGLLTSGYEQYF
>-|TRBJ1-3|-|TRBV6-5
TGTGCCAGCACCCAGGCTAACACCATATATTTT
CASTQANTIYF
>-|TRBJ2-7|-|TRBV6-5
TGTGCCAGCAGTTACTCCGAGGGATTTGCCTACGAGCAGTACTTC
CASSYSEGFAYEQYF